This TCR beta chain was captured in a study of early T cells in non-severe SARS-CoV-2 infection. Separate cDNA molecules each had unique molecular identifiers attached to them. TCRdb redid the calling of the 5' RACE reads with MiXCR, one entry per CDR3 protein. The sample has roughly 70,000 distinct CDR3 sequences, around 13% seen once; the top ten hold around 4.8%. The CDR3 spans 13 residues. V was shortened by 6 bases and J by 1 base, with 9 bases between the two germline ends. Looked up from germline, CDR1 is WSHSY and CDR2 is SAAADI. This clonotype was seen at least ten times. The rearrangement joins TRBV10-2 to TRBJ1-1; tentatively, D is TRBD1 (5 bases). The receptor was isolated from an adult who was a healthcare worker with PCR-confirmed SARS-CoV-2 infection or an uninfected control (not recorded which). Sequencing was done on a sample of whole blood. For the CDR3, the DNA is TGCGCCAGCAGCGACAGCCCGAACACTGAAGCTTTCTTT. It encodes CASSDSPNTEAFF.